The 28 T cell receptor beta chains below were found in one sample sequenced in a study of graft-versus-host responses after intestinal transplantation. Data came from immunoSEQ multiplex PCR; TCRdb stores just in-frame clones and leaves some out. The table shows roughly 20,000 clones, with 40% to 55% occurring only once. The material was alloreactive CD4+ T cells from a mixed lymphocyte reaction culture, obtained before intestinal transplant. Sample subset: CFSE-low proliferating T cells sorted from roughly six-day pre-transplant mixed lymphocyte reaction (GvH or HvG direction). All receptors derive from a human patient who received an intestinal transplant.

The chain's CDR3 is CASSSPSADTQYF. The CDR3 region has the DNA TGTGCCAGCAGCTCCCCTAGTGCCGATACGCAGTATTTT. This chain connects TRBV5-4 to TRBJ2-3; the D is unclear. CDR3 length: 13 residues. The germline V gene has CDR1 SGHNT and CDR2 YYREEE (reference sequence). V lost 3 bases to trimming and J lost 6 bases, with 11 bases between them.

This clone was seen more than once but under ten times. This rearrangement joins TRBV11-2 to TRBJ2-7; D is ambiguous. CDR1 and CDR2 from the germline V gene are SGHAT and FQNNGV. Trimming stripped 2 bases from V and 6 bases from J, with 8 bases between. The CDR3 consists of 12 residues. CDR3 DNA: TGTGCCAGCAGCTTAAGCACCATCGAGCAGTACTTC. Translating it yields CASSLSTIEQYF.

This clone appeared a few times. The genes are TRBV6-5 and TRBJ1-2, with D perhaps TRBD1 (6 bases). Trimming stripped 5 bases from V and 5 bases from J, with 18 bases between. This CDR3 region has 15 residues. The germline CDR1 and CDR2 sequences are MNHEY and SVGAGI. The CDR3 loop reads CASSGTDRLIYGYTF. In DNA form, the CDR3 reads TGTGCCAGCAGTGGGACCGACAGGCTAATATATGGCTACACCTTC.

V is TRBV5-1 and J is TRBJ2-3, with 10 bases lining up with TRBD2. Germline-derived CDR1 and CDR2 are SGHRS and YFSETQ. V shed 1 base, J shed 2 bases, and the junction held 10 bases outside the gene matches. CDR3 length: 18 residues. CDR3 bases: TGCGCCAGCAGCTTGTGGGCTAGCGGGGGTCATGTCACAGATACGCAGTATTTT. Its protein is CASSLWASGGHVTDTQYF. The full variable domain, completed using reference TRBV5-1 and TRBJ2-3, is KAGVTQTPRYLIKTRGQQVTLSCSPISGHRSVSWYQQTPGQGLQFLFEYFSETQRNKGNFPGRFSGRQFSNSRSEMNVSTLELGDSALYLCASSLWASGGHVTDTQYFGPGTRLTVL.

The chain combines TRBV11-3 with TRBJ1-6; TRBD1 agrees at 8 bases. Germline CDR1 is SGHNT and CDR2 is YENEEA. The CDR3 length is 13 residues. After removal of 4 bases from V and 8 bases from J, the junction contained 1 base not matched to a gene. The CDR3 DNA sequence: TGTGCCAGCAGCTCAGGGGGCGATTCACCCCTCCACTTT. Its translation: CASSSGGDSPLHF.

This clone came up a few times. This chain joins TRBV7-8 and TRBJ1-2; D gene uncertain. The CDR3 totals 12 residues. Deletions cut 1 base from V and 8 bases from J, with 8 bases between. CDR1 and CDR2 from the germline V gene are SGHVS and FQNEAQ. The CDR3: CASSLGQVGYTF. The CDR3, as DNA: TGTGCCAGCAGCTTAGGACAAGTGGGCTACACCTTC. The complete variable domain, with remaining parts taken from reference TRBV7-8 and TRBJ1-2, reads GAGVSQSPRYKVAKRGQDVALRCDPISGHVSLFWYQQALGQGPEFLTYFQNEAQLDKSGLPSDRFFAERPEGSVSTLKIQRTQQEDSAVYLCASSLGQVGYTFGSGTRLTVV.

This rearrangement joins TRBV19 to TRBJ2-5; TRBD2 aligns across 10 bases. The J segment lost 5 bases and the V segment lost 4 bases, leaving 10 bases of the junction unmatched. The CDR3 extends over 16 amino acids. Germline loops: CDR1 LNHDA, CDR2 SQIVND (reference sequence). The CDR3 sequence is CASSKGAGGPGETQYF. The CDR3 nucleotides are TGTGCCAGTAGTAAGGGAGCGGGGGGGCCGGGGGAGACCCAGTACTTC.

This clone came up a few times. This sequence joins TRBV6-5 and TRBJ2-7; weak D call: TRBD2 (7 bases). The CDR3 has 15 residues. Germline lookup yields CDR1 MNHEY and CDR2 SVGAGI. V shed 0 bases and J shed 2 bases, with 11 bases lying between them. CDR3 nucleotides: TGTGCCAGCAGTTACTCTGCGGGGGCGCCCTACGAGCAGTACTTC. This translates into CASSYSAGAPYEQYF.

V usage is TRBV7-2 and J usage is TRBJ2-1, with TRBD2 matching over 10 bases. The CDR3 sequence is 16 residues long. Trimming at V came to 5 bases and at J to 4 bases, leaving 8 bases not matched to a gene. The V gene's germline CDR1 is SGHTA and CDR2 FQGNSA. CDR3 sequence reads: CASSPAGTSVYNEQFF. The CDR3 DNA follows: TGTGCCAGCAGCCCGGCCGGGACTAGCGTATACAATGAGCAGTTCTTC.

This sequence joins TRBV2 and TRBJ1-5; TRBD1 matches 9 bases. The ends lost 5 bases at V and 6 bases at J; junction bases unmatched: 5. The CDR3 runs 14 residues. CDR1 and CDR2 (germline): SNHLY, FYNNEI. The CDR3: CASSTGGFGQPQHF. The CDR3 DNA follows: TGTGCCAGCAGTACAGGGGGCTTCGGTCAGCCCCAGCATTTT. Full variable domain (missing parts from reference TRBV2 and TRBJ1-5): EPEVTQTPSHQVTQMGQEVILRCVPISNHLYFYWYRQILGQKVEFLVSFYNNEISEKSEIFDDQFSVERPDGSNFTLKIRSTKLEDSAMYFCASSTGGFGQPQHFGDGTRLSIL.

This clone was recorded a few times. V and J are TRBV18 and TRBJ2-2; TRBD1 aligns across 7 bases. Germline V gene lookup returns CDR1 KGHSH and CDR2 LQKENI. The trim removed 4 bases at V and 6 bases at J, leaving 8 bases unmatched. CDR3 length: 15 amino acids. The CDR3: CASSRTGISSGELFF. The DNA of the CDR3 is TGTGCCAGCTCACGGACAGGTATTTCCTCCGGGGAGCTGTTTTTT.

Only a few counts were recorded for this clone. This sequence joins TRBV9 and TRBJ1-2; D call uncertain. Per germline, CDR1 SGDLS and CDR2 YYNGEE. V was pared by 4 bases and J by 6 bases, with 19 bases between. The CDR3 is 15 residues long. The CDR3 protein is CASSPNERTGNGYTF. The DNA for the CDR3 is TGTGCCAGCAGCCCTAATGAGCGAACGGGGAATGGCTACACCTTC. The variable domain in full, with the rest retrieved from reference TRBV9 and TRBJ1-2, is DSGVTQTPKHLITATGQRVTLRCSPRSGDLSVYWYQQSLDQGLQFLIQYYNGEERAKGNILERFSAQQFPDLHSELNLSSLELGDSALYFCASSPNERTGNGYTFGSGTRLTVV.

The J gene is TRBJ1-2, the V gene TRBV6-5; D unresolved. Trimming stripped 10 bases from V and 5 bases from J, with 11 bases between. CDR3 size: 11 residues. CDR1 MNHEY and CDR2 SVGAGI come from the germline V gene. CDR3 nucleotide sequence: TGTGCCACACACCGCGGGTATGGCTACACCTTC. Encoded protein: CATHRGYGYTF.

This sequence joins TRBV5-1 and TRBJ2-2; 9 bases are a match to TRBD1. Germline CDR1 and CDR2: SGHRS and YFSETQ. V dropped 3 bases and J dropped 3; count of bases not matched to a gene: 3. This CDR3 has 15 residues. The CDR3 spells CASSSDRGDTGELFF. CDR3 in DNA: TGCGCCAGCAGCTCTGACAGGGGGGACACCGGGGAGCTGTTTTTT. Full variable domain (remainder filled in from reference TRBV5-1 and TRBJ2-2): KAGVTQTPRYLIKTRGQQVTLSCSPISGHRSVSWYQQTPGQGLQFLFEYFSETQRNKGNFPGRFSGRQFSNSRSEMNVSTLELGDSALYLCASSSDRGDTGELFFGEGSRLTVL.

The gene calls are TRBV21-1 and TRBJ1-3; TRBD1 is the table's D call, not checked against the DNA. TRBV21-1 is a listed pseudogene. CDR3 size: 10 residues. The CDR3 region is CASQGNTIYF. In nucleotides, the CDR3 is TGTGCCAGCCAGGGGAACACCATATATTTT.

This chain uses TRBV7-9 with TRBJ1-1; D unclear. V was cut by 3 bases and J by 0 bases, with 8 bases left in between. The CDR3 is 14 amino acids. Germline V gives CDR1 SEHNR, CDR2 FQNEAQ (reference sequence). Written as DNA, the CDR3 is TGTGCCAGCAGCTTCTCCGGAGTGAACACTGAAGCTTTCTTT. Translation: CASSFSGVNTEAFF. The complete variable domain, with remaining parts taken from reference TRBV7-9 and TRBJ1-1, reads DTGVSQNPRHKITKRGQNVTFRCDPISEHNRLYWYRQTLGQGPEFLTYFQNEAQLEKSRLLSDRFSAERPKGSFSTLEIQRTEQGDSAMYLCASSFSGVNTEAFFGQGTRLTVV.

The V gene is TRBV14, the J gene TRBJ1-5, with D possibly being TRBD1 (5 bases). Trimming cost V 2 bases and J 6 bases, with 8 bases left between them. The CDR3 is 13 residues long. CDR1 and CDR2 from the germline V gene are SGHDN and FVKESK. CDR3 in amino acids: CASSQWGGQPQHF. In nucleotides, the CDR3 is TGTGCCAGCAGCCAATGGGGGGGTCAGCCCCAGCATTTT.

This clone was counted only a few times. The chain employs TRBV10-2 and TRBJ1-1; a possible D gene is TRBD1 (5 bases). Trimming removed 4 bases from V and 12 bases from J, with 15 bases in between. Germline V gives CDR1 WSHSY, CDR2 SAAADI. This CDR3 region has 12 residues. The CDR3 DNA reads TGCGCCAGCAGTGCCATCGGGGGATCGACTTTCTTT. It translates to CASSAIGGSTFF.

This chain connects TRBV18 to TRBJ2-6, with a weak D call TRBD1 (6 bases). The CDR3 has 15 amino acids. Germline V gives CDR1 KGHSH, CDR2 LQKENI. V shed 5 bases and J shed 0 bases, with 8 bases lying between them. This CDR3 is CASSSGHSGANVLTF. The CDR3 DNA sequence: TGTGCCAGCTCATCGGGACACTCTGGGGCCAACGTCCTGACTTTC.

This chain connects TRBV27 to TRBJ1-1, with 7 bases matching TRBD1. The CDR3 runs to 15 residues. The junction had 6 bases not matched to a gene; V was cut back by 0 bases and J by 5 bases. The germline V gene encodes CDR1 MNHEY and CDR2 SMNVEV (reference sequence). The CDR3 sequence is CASSLSRGPGTEAFF. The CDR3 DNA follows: TGTGCCAGCAGTTTATCGAGGGGGCCAGGGACTGAAGCTTTCTTT.

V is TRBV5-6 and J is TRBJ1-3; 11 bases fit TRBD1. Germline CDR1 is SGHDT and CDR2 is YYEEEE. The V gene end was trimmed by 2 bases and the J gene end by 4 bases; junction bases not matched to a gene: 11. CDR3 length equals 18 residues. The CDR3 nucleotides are TGTGCCAGCAGCTTCGGACAGGGGGCTAACTACCGGGGAAACACCATATATTTT. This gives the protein CASSFGQGANYRGNTIYF.

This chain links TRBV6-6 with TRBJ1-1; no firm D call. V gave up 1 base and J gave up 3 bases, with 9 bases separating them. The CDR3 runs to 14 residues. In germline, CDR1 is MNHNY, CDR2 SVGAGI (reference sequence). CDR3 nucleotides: TGTGCCAGCAGTTACTTATCGGGAGACACTGAAGCTTTCTTT. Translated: CASSYLSGDTEAFF.

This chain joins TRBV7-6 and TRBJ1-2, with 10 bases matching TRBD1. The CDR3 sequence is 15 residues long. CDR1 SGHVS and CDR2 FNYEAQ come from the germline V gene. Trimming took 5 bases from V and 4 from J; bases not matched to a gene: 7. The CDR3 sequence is CASSPGTGASYGYTF. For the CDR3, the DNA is TGTGCCAGCAGCCCAGGGACAGGGGCATCCTATGGCTACACCTTC.

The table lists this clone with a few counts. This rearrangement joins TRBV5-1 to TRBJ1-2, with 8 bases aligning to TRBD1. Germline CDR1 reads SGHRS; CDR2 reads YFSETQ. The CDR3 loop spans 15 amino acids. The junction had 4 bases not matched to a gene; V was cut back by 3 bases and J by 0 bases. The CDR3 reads CASSWGTGSNYGYTF. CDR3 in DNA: TGCGCCAGCAGCTGGGGGACAGGTTCTAACTATGGCTACACCTTC. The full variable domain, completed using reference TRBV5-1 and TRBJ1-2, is KAGVTQTPRYLIKTRGQQVTLSCSPISGHRSVSWYQQTPGQGLQFLFEYFSETQRNKGNFPGRFSGRQFSNSRSEMNVSTLELGDSALYLCASSWGTGSNYGYTFGSGTRLTVV.

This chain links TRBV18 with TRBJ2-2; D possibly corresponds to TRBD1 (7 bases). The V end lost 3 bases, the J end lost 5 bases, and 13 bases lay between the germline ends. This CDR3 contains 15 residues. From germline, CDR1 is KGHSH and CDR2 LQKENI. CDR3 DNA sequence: TGTGCCAGCTCACCGTGGCAGGGGGGAACCGGGGAGCTGTTTTTT. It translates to CASSPWQGGTGELFF.

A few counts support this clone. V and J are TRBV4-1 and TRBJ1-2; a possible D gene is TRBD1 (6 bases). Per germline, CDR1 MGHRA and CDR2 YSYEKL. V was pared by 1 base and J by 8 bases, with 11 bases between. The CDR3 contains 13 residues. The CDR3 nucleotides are TGCGCCAGCAGCCAAGTGTTAGGGGGAGGCTACACCTTC. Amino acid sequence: CASSQVLGGGYTF.

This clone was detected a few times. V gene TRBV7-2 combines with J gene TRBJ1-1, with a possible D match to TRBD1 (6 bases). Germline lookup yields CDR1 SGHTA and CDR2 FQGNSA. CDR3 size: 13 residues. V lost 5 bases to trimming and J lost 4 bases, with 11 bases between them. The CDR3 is CASSQDRITEAFF. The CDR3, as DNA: TGTGCCAGCAGCCAGGACAGAATCACTGAAGCTTTCTTT.

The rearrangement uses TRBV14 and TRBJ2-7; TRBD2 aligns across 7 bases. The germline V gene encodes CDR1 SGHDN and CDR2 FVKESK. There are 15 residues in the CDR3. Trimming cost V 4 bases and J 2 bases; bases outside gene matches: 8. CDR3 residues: CASSLTGGHTYEQYF. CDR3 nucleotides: TGTGCCAGCAGCCTGACGGGGGGTCATACCTACGAGCAGTACTTC. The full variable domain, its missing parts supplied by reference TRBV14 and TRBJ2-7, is EAGVTQFPSHSVIEKGQTVTLRCDPISGHDNLYWYRRVMGKEIKFLLHFVKESKQDESGMPNNRFLAERTGGTYSTLKVQPAELEDSGVYFCASSLTGGHTYEQYFGPGTRLTVT.